The clone carrying this T cell receptor beta chain was seen many times. Its antigen is not identified. Per individual sample, total RNA of at least 5.5 micrograms was extracted. This record comes from a study of blood T cells in healthy people across ages. A second roughly 6 to 12 cycle PCR used barcoded and J-beta primers. TCRdb redid the calling of the 5' RACE reads with MiXCR, one entry per CDR3 protein. The table lists about 970,000 distinct CDR3 sequences, roughly 51% of them singletons. Study-wide findings and caveats: Shifts in expanded clonotypes may have been confounded by donor CMV status, which was unknown. The fall in TCR beta diversity per million T cells was roughly linear with age.

Looked up from germline, CDR1 is SNHLY and CDR2 is FYNNEI. The CDR3 extends over 13 amino acids. Trimming left V 5 bases short and J 6 bases short, with 14 bases between. This receptor was identified in a woman aged 55-69 years in good health. The V and J genes are TRBV2 and TRBJ2-7; D perhaps matches TRBD2 (5 bases). Sample: blood. CDR3 sequence reads: CASSQRRVSEQYF. As DNA, the CDR3 is TGTGCCAGCAGTCAACGGCGGGTTTCCGAGCAGTACTTC.